A single sample is the source of the 22 T cell receptor beta chains below, sequenced in a study of metastatic and nonmetastatic thyroid tumors. TCRdb re-processed the PCR reads through MiXCR. The sample records some 37,000 clones, roughly 45% being singletons. Patients had received no treatment of any kind before thyroid surgery. Sequenced input: tumor tissue. All receptors come from a male donor with papillary thyroid cancer or a benign thyroid nodule (not recorded which). Some clones in this sample may be carry-over from other donors' samples.

This chain joins TRBV4-1 and TRBJ1-5; 7 bases are shared with TRBD1. J was trimmed by 11 bases and V by 3 bases; bases with no gene match: 13. Germline values: CDR1 MGHRA, CDR2 YSYEKL. The CDR3 has 15 residues. CDR3 sequence reads: CASSQEGTVPLAQHF. The CDR3 DNA follows: TGCGCCAGCAGCCAGGAAGGGACAGTCCCCCTCGCCCAGCATTTT.

J is TRBJ1-1 and V is TRBV5-1, with a tentative D call TRBD1 (5 bases). Per the germline V gene, CDR1 is SGHRS and CDR2 is YFSETQ. V dropped 3 bases and J dropped 0 bases, with 6 bases sitting between them. The length of the CDR3 is 13 residues. The CDR3 reads CASSSTVNTEAFF. The CDR3 bases are TGCGCCAGCAGCTCGACAGTGAACACTGAAGCTTTCTTT.

By share, this clone ranks as medium-sized. The chain recombines TRBV6-4 with TRBJ2-2, with 7 bases identical to TRBD2. Per germline, CDR1 MRHNA and CDR2 SNTAGT. The CDR3 contains 16 residues. V trimming: 0 bases; J trimming: 3 bases; junction bases outside the gene matches: 4. This chain's CDR3 is CASSDSIRGDTGELFF. DNA of the CDR3: TGTGCCAGCAGTGACTCGATTCGGGGGGACACCGGGGAGCTGTTTTTT.

The count of this clone is one. This sequence joins TRBV20-1 and TRBJ2-6; TRBD1 or TRBD2 may be the D gene (5 bases each). There are 12 residues in the CDR3. Trimming took 1 base from V and 16 from J, leaving 14 bases between them. Germline CDR1 is DFQATT and CDR2 is SNEGSKA (reference sequence). CDR3 nucleotides: TGCAGTGCTAGAGGACTACAGGCTCCGCTGACTTTC. Translated: CSARGLQAPLTF.

The chain joins TRBV6-1 to TRBJ1-3; D remains unclear. From germline, CDR1 is MNHNS and CDR2 SASEGT. V shed 5 bases and J shed 1 base, with 18 bases lying between them. The CDR3 consists of 17 residues. CDR3 amino acids: CASSLRASGFSGNTIYF. CDR3 in DNA: TGTGCCAGCAGTCTCCGGGCATCAGGATTTTCTGGAAACACCATATATTTT.

V is TRBV20-1 and J is TRBJ2-1, with TRBD1 as a possible D gene (5 bases). Trimming left V 6 bases short and J 7 bases short, with 25 bases between. Germline assignment: CDR1 DFQATT and CDR2 SNEGSKA (reference sequence). This CDR3 has 16 residues. CDR3 region: CSAYGRWGRAGNEQFF. The CDR3 DNA follows: TGCAGTGCCTACGGACGGTGGGGCAGGGCAGGGAATGAGCAGTTCTTC.

This clone was counted once. This chain connects TRBV11-2 to TRBJ1-2; 9 nucleotides match TRBD1. CDR1 and CDR2 from the germline V gene are SGHAT and FQNNGV. V was clipped by 3 bases and J by 6 bases; unmatched bases: 5. The CDR3 spans 14 residues. The chain's CDR3 is CASSFTGQGDGYTF. In DNA form, the CDR3 reads TGTGCCAGCAGCTTTACGGGACAGGGAGATGGCTACACCTTC.

This clone came up a few times. This sequence joins TRBV28 and TRBJ2-7, with 12 bases identical to TRBD2. CDR1 and CDR2 (germline): MDHEN, SYDVKM. V was clipped by 5 bases and J by 3 bases; unmatched bases: 5. This CDR3 spans 15 amino acids. The CDR3 is CASSAPGLAGYEQYF. The CDR3, as DNA: TGTGCCAGCAGTGCCCCGGGACTAGCGGGCTACGAGCAGTACTTC.

The genes are TRBV20-1 and TRBJ2-7; 10 bases fit TRBD1. This CDR3 has 13 amino acids. Germline CDR1 is DFQATT and CDR2 is SNEGSKA (reference sequence). The V gene end was trimmed by 6 bases and the J gene end by 4 bases; junction bases not matched to a gene: 6. This CDR3 is CSAMWDRGYEQYF. The CDR3 bases are TGCAGTGCCATGTGGGACAGGGGATACGAGCAGTACTTC.

This clone was seen more than once but under ten times. The chain uses TRBV5-1 and TRBJ2-7; possible D gene TRBD2, 7 bases. V lost 0 bases and J lost 6, with 16 bases in between. The CDR3 is 15 amino acids. CDR1 is SGHRS, CDR2 YFSETQ, per germline. CDR3 sequence reads: CASSLAGGQGTEQYF. CDR3 coding DNA: TGCGCCAGCAGCTTGGCCGGGGGGCAGGGTACCGAGCAGTACTTC.

This chain links TRBV20-1 with TRBJ1-6; D ambiguous. This CDR3 spans 15 amino acids. Trimming took off 0 bases at V and 7 bases at J, with 13 bases between the two ends. Germline CDR1 and CDR2: DFQATT and SNEGSKA (reference sequence). The CDR3 DNA reads TGCAGTGCTAGAGATCTTAATCCAGGAAATTCACCCCTCCACTTT. Its protein product is CSARDLNPGNSPLHF.

In its sample, this clone was seen once. V usage is TRBV11-2 and J usage is TRBJ1-2, with 9 bases lining up with TRBD1. There are 13 residues in the CDR3. V gave up 3 bases and J gave up 8 bases; unmatched junction bases: 4. The germline CDR1 and CDR2 sequences are SGHAT and FQNNGV. As DNA, the CDR3 is TGTGCCAGCAGCTTGGACAGGGGTGACGGCTACACCTTC. It yields the protein CASSLDRGDGYTF.

This clone appeared a few times. V usage is TRBV6-1 and J usage is TRBJ1-2, with D perhaps matching TRBD1 (6 bases). The CDR3 has 14 amino acids. Germline values: CDR1 MNHNS, CDR2 SASEGT. V lost 1 base to trimming and J lost 8 bases, with 14 bases between them. The CDR3 spells CASSEGGTLQGYTF. CDR3 sequence (DNA): TGTGCCAGCAGTGAAGGAGGGACACTTCAGGGCTACACCTTC.

The table lists this clone with a few counts. J is TRBJ2-1 and V is TRBV6-1, with a weak D call TRBD2 (6 bases). With 4 bases removed from V and 4 bases from J, the gap between germline ends came to 11 bases. Per the germline V gene, CDR1 is MNHNS and CDR2 is SASEGT. This CDR3 has 14 residues. CDR3: CASSGGLNYNEQFF. The DNA for the CDR3 is TGTGCCAGCAGTGGCGGACTAAATTACAATGAGCAGTTCTTC.

The rearrangement links TRBV11-1 to TRBJ2-1; D is uncertain. The germline gives CDR1 SGHAT, CDR2 FQDESV (reference sequence). CDR3 length: 15 amino acids. The germline V and J ends were trimmed by 1 base and 1 base, with 8 bases remaining between them. This chain's CDR3 is CASSLGSISYNEQFF. The CDR3 DNA reads as TGTGCCAGCAGCTTAGGGAGCATATCCTACAATGAGCAGTTCTTC.

This clone has a handful of counts. The chain recombines TRBV19 with TRBJ1-3, with D perhaps TRBD1 (5 bases). The length of the CDR3 is 14 residues. The V gene lost 9 bases and the J gene lost 0 bases, with 12 bases spanning the gap. Per the germline V gene, CDR1 is LNHDA and CDR2 is SQIVND (reference sequence). The DNA for the CDR3 is TGTGCCAGGAGCCGGGGGAGCTCTGGAAACACCATATATTTT. Its protein is CARSRGSSGNTIYF.

This clone is medium-sized (0.01 to 0.1%). The rearrangement links TRBV6-2 or TRBV6-3 to TRBJ2-7; D may be TRBD2 (5 bases). CDR3 length: 15 residues. The germline V gene has CDR1 MNHEY and CDR2 SVGEGT. The V gene lost 8 bases and the J gene lost 4 bases, with 21 bases spanning the gap. CDR3 region: CASEYGRKDFYEQYF. The CDR3 region has the DNA TGTGCCAGCGAGTATGGCAGGAAGGACTTTTACGAGCAGTACTTC.

By its share, this clone is medium-sized. The rearrangement uses TRBV4-2 and TRBJ1-2; D is perhaps TRBD1 (6 bases). This CDR3 comprises 15 residues. Trimming shortened V by 1 base and J by 2 bases, and 11 bases separated the two germline ends. CDR1 and CDR2 (germline): LGHNA, YNFKEQ. Here the CDR3 reads CASSQGGRGNYGYTF. The CDR3, as DNA: TGTGCCAGCAGCCAAGGGGGGCGGGGAAACTATGGCTACACCTTC.

This clone has more than one count but fewer than ten. The V call is TRBV6-7, the J call TRBJ2-1; D perhaps matches TRBD2 (5 bases). TRBV6-7 carries the ORF label, with uncertain function. Trimming removed 3 bases at V and 6 bases at J, with 21 bases between. The CDR3 sequence is 17 residues long. CDR3 in DNA: TGTGCCAGCAGTTATAGCTCTGGTGGTTCGGGAAGCAATGAGCAGTTCTTC. Encoded protein: CASSYSSGGSGSNEQFF.

This rearrangement joins TRBV3-1 to TRBJ2-1, with 12 bases aligning to TRBD2. J gave up 6 bases and V 5 bases, and 5 bases lay outside the gene matches. The CDR3 has 15 residues. Looked up from germline, CDR1 is LGHDT and CDR2 is YNNKEL (reference sequence). The CDR3 loop is CASSILAGGFNEQFF. In DNA, the CDR3 is TGTGCCAGCAGCATACTAGCGGGAGGTTTCAATGAGCAGTTCTTC.

This chain connects TRBV3-1 to TRBJ2-2; D gene uncertain. The CDR3 totals 15 residues. The germline V gene has CDR1 LGHDT and CDR2 YNNKEL (reference sequence). The V end lost 4 bases, the J end lost 1 base, and 10 bases lay between the germline ends. Here the CDR3 DNA reads TGTGCCAGCAGCCCTCTGTGGGGGAACACCGGGGAGCTGTTTTTT. It codes for CASSPLWGNTGELFF.

V and J are TRBV6-2 or TRBV6-3 and TRBJ1-2, with TRBD1 as a possible D gene (5 bases). The CDR3 loop spans 15 amino acids. Germline V lookup: CDR1 MNHEY, CDR2 SVGEGT. The V and J ends lost 8 bases and 2 bases respectively, with 18 bases between them. CDR3 protein: CASATPGQPNYGYTF. The CDR3 region has the DNA TGTGCCAGCGCCACCCCGGGGCAGCCAAACTATGGCTACACCTTC.